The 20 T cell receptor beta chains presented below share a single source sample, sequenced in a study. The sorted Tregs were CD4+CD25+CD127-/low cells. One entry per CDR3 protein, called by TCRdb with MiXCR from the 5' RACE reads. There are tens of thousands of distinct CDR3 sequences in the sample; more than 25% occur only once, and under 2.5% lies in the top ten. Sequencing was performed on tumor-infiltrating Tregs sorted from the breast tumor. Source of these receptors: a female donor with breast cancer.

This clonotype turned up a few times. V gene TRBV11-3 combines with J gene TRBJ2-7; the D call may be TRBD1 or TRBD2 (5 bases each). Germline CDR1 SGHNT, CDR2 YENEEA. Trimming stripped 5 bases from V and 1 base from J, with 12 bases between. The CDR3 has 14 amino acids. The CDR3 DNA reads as TGTGCCAGCAGCCCCGGGGCAGGTTCCTACGAGCAGTACTTC. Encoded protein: CASSPGAGSYEQYF.

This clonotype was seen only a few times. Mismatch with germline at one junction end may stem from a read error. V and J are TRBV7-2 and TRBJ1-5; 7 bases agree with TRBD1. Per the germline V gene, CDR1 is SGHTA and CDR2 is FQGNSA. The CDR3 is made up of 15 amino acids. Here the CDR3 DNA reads TGTGCCGGCAGCTCGGGACAGTCTGATAAAGAGCCCCAGCATTTT. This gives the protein CAGSSGQSDKEPQHF.

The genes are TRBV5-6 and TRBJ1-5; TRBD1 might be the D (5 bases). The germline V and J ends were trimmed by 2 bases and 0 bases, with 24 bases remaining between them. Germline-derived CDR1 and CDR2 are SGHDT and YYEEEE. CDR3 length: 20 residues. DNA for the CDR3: TGTGCCAGCAGCTTCATGGACCCGTATGGGGCCCAAAATAGCAATCAGCCCCAGCATTTT. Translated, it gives CASSFMDPYGAQNSNQPQHF.

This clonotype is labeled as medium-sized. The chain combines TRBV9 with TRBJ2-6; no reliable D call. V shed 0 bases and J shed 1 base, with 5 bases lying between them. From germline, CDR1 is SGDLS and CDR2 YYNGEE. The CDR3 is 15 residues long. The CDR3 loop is CASSVGGSGANVLTF. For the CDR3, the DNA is TGTGCCAGCAGCGTAGGGGGATCTGGGGCCAACGTCCTGACTTTC.

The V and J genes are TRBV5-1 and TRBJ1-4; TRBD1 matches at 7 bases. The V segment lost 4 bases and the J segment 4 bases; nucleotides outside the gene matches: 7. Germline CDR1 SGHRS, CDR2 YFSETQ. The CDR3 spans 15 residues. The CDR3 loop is CASSRQGSGNEKLFF. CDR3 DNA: TGCGCCAGCAGCCGACAGGGATCGGGTAATGAAAAACTGTTTTTT.

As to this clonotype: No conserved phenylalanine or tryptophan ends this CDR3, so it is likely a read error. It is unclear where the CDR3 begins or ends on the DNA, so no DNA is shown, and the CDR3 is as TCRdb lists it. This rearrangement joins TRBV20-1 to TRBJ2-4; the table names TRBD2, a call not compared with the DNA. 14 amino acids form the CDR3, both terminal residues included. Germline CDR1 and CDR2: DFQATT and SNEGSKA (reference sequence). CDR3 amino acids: CSAIGGTGTTAAYV.

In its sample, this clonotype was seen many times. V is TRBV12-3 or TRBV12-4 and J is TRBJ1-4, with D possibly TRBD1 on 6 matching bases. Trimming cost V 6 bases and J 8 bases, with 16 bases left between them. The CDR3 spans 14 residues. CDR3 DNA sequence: TGTGCCAGCAGGGTGCGAGAAACAGGGGAAAAACTGTTTTTT. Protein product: CASRVRETGEKLFF.

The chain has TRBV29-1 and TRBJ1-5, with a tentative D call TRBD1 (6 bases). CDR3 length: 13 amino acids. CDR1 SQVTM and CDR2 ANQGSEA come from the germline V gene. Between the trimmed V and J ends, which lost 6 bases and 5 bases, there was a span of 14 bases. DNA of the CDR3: TGCAGCGTGCAACAGGGAAGGGATCAGCCCCAGCATTTT. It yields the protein CSVQQGRDQPQHF.

The chain's CDR3 is CASNRAYSNQPQHF. As DNA, the CDR3 is TGTGCCAGCAACCGGGCCTATAGCAATCAGCCCCAGCATTTT. The chain joins TRBV6-5 to TRBJ1-5; no clear D. The CDR3 spans 14 residues. Germline V gene data show CDR1 as MNHEY and CDR2 as SVGAGI. V gave up 7 bases and J gave up 0 bases, with 10 bases separating them.

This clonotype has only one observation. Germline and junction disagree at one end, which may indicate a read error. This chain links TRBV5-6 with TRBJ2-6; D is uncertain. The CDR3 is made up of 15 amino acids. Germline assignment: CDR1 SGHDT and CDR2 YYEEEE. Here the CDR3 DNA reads TGTGCCGGCAGCTTGGCAGTCTCTGGGGCCAACGTCCTGACTTTC. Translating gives CAGSLAVSGANVLTF. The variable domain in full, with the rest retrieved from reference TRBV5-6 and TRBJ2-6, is DAGVTQSPTHLIKTRGQQVTLRCSPKSGHDTVSWYQQALGQGPQFIFQYYEEEERQRGNFPDRFSGHQFPNYSSELNVNALLLGDSALYLCAGSLAVSGANVLTFGAGSRLTVL.

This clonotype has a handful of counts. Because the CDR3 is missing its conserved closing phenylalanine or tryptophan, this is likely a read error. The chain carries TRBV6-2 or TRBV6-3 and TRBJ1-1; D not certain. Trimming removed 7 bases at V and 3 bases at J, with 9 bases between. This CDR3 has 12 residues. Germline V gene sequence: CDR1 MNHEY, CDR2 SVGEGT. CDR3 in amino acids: CASTSLDTEAFS. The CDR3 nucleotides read TGTGCCAGCACCTCATTGGACACTGAAGCTTTCTCT.

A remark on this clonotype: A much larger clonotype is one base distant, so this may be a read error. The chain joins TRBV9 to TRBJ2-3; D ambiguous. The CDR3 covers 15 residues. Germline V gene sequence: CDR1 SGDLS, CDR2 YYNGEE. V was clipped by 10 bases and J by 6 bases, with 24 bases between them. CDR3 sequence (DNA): TGTGCCGGCACCATGGGCCCCTGGGAAGCGGATACGCAGTATTTT. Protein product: CAGTMGPWEADTQYF.

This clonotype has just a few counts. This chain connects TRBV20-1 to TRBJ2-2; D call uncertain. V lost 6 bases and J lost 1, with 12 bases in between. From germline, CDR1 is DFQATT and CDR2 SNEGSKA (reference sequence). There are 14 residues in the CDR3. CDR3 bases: TGCAGTGCCTTGAGGACGAGGAACACCGGGGAGCTGTTTTTT. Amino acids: CSALRTRNTGELFF.

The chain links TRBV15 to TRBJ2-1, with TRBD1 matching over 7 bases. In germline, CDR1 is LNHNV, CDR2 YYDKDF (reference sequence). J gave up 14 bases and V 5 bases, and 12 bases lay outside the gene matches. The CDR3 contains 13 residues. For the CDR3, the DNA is TGTGCCACCAGCTATGGGCAGGGAACAGGGGAGTTCTTC. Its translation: CATSYGQGTGEFF.

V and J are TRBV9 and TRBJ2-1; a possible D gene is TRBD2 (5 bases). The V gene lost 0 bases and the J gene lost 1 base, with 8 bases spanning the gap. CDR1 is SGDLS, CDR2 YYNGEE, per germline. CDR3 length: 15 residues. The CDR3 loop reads CASSVDGVSYNEQFF. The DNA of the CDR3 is TGTGCCAGCAGCGTAGACGGGGTTTCCTACAATGAGCAGTTCTTC. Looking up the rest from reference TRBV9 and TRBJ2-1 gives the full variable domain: DSGVTQTPKHLITATGQRVTLRCSPRSGDLSVYWYQQSLDQGLQFLIQYYNGEERAKGNILERFSAQQFPDLHSELNLSSLELGDSALYFCASSVDGVSYNEQFFGPGTRLTVL.

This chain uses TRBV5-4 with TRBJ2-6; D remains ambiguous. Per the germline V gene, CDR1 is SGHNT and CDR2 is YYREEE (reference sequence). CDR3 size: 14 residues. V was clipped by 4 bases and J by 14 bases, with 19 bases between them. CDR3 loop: CASSPSDRRLILTF. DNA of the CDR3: TGTGCCAGCAGCCCCTCTGACCGCCGGCTCATCCTGACTTTC.

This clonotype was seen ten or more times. The CDR3 loop is CASSLPRGGLRSAEAFF. Here the CDR3 DNA reads TGTGCCAGCAGCCTCCCACGGGGGGGATTGAGGTCGGCTGAAGCTTTCTTT. The gene calls are TRBV4-2 and TRBJ1-1; a possible D gene is TRBD1 (5 bases). The CDR3 totals 17 residues. Germline loops: CDR1 LGHNA, CDR2 YNFKEQ. With 4 bases removed from V and 6 bases from J, the gap between germline ends came to 24 bases.

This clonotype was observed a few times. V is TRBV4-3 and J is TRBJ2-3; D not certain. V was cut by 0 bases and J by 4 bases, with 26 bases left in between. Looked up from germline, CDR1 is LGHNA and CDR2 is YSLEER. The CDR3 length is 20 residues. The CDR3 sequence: CASSQDQLSSTDRGSDTQYF. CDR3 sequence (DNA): TGCGCCAGCAGCCAAGATCAGCTATCCAGCACTGACCGTGGATCAGATACGCAGTATTTT.

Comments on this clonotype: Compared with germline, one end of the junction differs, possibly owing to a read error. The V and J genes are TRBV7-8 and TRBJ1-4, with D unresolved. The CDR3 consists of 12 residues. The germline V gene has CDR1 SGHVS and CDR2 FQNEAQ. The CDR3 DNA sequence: TGTGCCAGCAGCGAAGCGGAGGAAAGACTGTTTTTT. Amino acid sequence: CASSEAEERLFF.

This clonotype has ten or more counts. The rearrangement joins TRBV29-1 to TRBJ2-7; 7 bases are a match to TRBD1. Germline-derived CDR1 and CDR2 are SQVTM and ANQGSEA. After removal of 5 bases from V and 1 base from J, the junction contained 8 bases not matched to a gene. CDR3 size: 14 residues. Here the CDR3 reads CSVRAGGRSYEQYF. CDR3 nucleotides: TGCAGCGTTCGGGCAGGGGGTCGGTCCTACGAGCAGTACTTC.